This entry lists 27 T cell receptor beta chains sequenced from one sample in a study of T cell responses to AZD1222 COVID-19 vaccine. Clones were sequenced by immunoSEQ multiplex PCR, and TCRdb holds only the in-frame ones, with some missing. This table has about 140,000 clones, approximately 89% appearing once. The starting material was peripheral blood, obtained on day 0 of AZD1222 vaccination. Receptors originate from an adult in good health.

The CDR3 DNA reads as TGTGCCAGCAGTTTAGGGGTGGGTTTCCCCACGAGGAATGAGCAGTTCTTC. Amino acid sequence: CASSLGVGFPTRNEQFF. The V call is TRBV27, the J call TRBJ2-1; D is ambiguous. From germline, CDR1 is MNHEY and CDR2 SMNVEV (reference sequence). Deletions cut 2 bases from V and 7 bases from J, with 21 bases between. CDR3 size: 17 residues.

The chain joins TRBV4-1 to TRBJ1-6; D gene ambiguous. This CDR3 spans 15 amino acids. Germline CDR1 is MGHRA and CDR2 is YSYEKL. Trimming stripped 0 bases from V and 8 bases from J, with 11 bases between. CDR3 loop: CASSQDPVTHSPLHF. The DNA for the CDR3 is TGCGCCAGCAGCCAAGACCCGGTTACCCATTCACCCCTCCACTTT.

The rearrangement joins TRBV30 to TRBJ1-2; the match to TRBD1 covers 7 bases. The CDR3 consists of 12 residues. The ends lost 8 bases at V and 8 bases at J; junction bases unmatched: 11. Germline loops: CDR1 GTSNPN, CDR2 SVGIG (reference sequence). The DNA for the CDR3 is TGTGCCGTTCGACAGGGAATTAGGGGCTACACCTTC. Amino acids: CAVRQGIRGYTF.

The rearrangement joins TRBV15 to TRBJ1-2; a possible D gene is TRBD1 (5 bases). The CDR3 is made up of 17 amino acids. The germline V and J ends were trimmed by 0 bases and 0 bases, with 14 bases remaining between them. Germline V gives CDR1 LNHNV, CDR2 YYDKDF (reference sequence). Written as DNA, the CDR3 is TGTGCCACCAGCAGAGATGGGGCCACTACTTCTAACTATGGCTACACCTTC. Translating it yields CATSRDGATTSNYGYTF. Using reference TRBV15 and TRBJ1-2 for the parts outside the CDR3, the full variable domain is DAMVIQNPRYQVTQFGKPVTLSCSQTLNHNVMYWYQQKSSQAPKLLFHYYDKDFNNEADTPDNFQSRRPNTSFCFLDIRSPGLGDTAMYLCATSRDGATTSNYGYTFGSGTRLTVV.

The CDR3 DNA is TGTGCCAGCAGTGTCGGACAGGTGACTGAAGCTTTCTTT. This sequence encodes CASSVGQVTEAFF. The chain joins TRBV5-4 to TRBJ1-1, with 7 bases fitting TRBD1. The CDR3 totals 13 residues. Germline assignment: CDR1 SGHNT and CDR2 YYREEE (reference sequence). Unmatched junction bases numbered 6, after V lost 5 bases and J lost 5 bases.

This chain links TRBV29-1 with TRBJ2-7, with unresolved D. The V end was cut by 0 bases, the J end by 3 bases, with 9 bases between. Germline V CDR1 and CDR2: SQVTM, ANQGSEA. The CDR3 is 13 residues long. This CDR3 reads CSVEDPIDYEQYF. The CDR3 region has the DNA TGCAGCGTTGAAGATCCGATAGACTACGAGCAGTACTTC.

This rearrangement joins TRBV27 to TRBJ1-5, with D tentatively TRBD1 (5 bases). Trimming took off 4 bases at V and 3 bases at J, with 25 bases between the two ends. The CDR3 extends over 19 amino acids. Per the germline V gene, CDR1 is MNHEY and CDR2 is SMNVEV (reference sequence). The CDR3 protein is CASSSLKGPVGPSNQPQHF. CDR3 bases: TGTGCCAGCAGTTCACTAAAAGGCCCCGTGGGGCCCTCCAATCAGCCCCAGCATTTT.

V gene TRBV2 combines with J gene TRBJ1-2; no clear D. CDR3 length: 14 residues. The germline V and J ends were trimmed by 7 bases and 8 bases, with 20 bases remaining between them. Germline V lookup: CDR1 SNHLY, CDR2 FYNNEI. CDR3 region: CASTLGSGLRGYTF. CDR3 nucleotides: TGTGCCAGCACTTTGGGGTCAGGTCTAAGGGGCTACACCTTC.

This chain connects TRBV19 to TRBJ1-1; no reliable D call. The CDR3 sequence is 11 residues long. CDR1 is LNHDA, CDR2 SQIVND, per germline (reference sequence). The V end was cut by 4 bases, the J end by 11 bases, with 11 bases between. This chain's CDR3 is CASSSPPGAFF. CDR3 nucleotide sequence: TGTGCCAGTAGTAGTCCCCCCGGGGCTTTCTTT.

This clone was counted once. The CDR3: CASSQELGYYGYTF. As DNA, the CDR3 is TGTGCCAGCAGCCAAGAATTAGGATACTATGGCTACACCTTC. The genes are TRBV3-1 (or the pseudogene TRBV3-2) and TRBJ1-2; D remains ambiguous. V was pared by 0 bases and J by 3 bases, with 8 bases between. From germline, CDR1 is LGHDT and CDR2 YNNKEL (reference sequence). The CDR3 totals 14 residues.

The chain uses TRBV7-9 and TRBJ2-7; the D call may be TRBD1 or TRBD2 (5 bases each). This CDR3 has 17 residues. Germline values: CDR1 SEHNR, CDR2 FQNEAQ (reference sequence). Trimming stripped 0 bases from V and 5 bases from J, with 20 bases between. The DNA of the CDR3 is TGTGCCAGCAGCTTAGCGAGGGGACCAGAGGGGCTCCACGAGCAGTACTTC. It encodes CASSLARGPEGLHEQYF.

The chain couples TRBV7-9 to TRBJ1-6; D remains unclear. Trimming stripped 4 bases from V and 9 bases from J, with 16 bases between. CDR1 is SEHNR, CDR2 FQNEAQ, per germline (reference sequence). The CDR3 is 15 residues long. CDR3: CASSSGLSPGSPLHF. The DNA for the CDR3 is TGTGCCAGCAGCTCCGGACTGTCTCCGGGTTCACCCCTCCACTTT.

J is TRBJ2-1 and V is TRBV28; D is ambiguous. This CDR3 is built from 20 residues. V lost 6 bases to trimming and J lost 0 bases, with 27 bases between them. Looked up from germline, CDR1 is MDHEN and CDR2 is SYDVKM. In DNA form, the CDR3 reads TGTGCCAGCAGCCTCCTCTTGGTAGCACCTAAAACCGGCTCCTACAATGAGCAGTTCTTC. It translates to CASSLLLVAPKTGSYNEQFF.

The chain combines TRBV9 with TRBJ2-7, with D possibly being TRBD1 or TRBD2 (5 bases each). In germline, CDR1 is SGDLS, CDR2 YYNGEE. The CDR3 consists of 14 residues. V was cut by 3 bases and J by 3 bases, with 13 bases left in between. The CDR3 sequence: CASSAGTSNYEQYF. CDR3 nucleotides: TGTGCCAGCAGCGCCGGGACGAGTAACTACGAGCAGTACTTC.

This CDR3 is CASSNRHLTNEKLFF. The CDR3 DNA sequence: TGTGCCAGCAGCAACCGACACCTCACTAATGAAAAACTGTTTTTT. V gene TRBV28 combines with J gene TRBJ1-4; no reliable D call. V was shortened by 6 bases and J by 2 bases, with 13 bases between the two germline ends. This CDR3 has 15 residues. Germline V gene sequence: CDR1 MDHEN, CDR2 SYDVKM.

Written as DNA, the CDR3 is TGCGCCAGCAGCCCCGGACAGGGGGTTGGATACAGTCAGCCCCAGCATTTT. Protein sequence: CASSPGQGVGYSQPQHF. The chain links TRBV5-1 to TRBJ1-5, with 10 bases identical to TRBD1. V shed 4 bases and J 6 bases; nucleotides not matched to a gene: 13. From germline, CDR1 is SGHRS and CDR2 YFSETQ. This CDR3 comprises 17 residues.

V usage is TRBV3-1 (or the pseudogene TRBV3-2) and J usage is TRBJ1-6; 8 bases align to TRBD1. This CDR3 comprises 12 residues. Per germline, CDR1 LGHDT and CDR2 YNNKEL (reference sequence). The V and J ends lost 8 bases and 6 bases, in that order; junction bases with no gene match: 0. CDR3 nucleotide sequence: TGTGCCAGCGGGACAGGTAATTCACCCCTCCACTTT. Residues: CASGTGNSPLHF.

The table lists this clone with a count of one. V is TRBV20-1 and J is TRBJ1-1; the D is unclear. The CDR3 has 11 residues. CDR1 is DFQATT, CDR2 SNEGSKA, per germline (reference sequence). CDR3 nucleotides: TGCTCCATGATGGAGAACACTGAAGCTTTCTTT. It yields the protein CSMMENTEAFF.

The sample holds one count of this clone. The rearrangement uses TRBV7-8 and TRBJ1-5; tentative D call: TRBD1 (5 bases). With 1 base removed from V and 7 bases from J, the gap between germline ends came to 17 bases. The CDR3 has 16 residues. Germline values: CDR1 SGHVS, CDR2 FQNEAQ. CDR3: CASSLGLNWGNQPQHF. The CDR3 DNA follows: TGTGCCAGCAGCTTAGGGTTGAACTGGGGGAACCAGCCCCAGCATTTT.

The gene calls are TRBV7-3 and TRBJ2-3; 7 bases map to TRBD2. Trimming removed 1 base from V and 2 bases from J; junction bases left unmatched: 6. CDR1 and CDR2 (germline): SGHTA, FQGTGA. CDR3 length equals 16 residues. The CDR3 is CASSLIASGTTDTQYF. As DNA, the CDR3 is TGTGCCAGCAGCTTAATAGCTAGCGGAACCACAGATACGCAGTATTTT.

The J gene is TRBJ2-3, the V gene TRBV19; 10 bases are shared with TRBD2. Germline V CDR1 and CDR2: LNHDA, SQIVND (reference sequence). The CDR3 has 18 residues. The V gene end was trimmed by 3 bases and the J gene end by 1 base; junction bases not matched to a gene: 10. CDR3 amino acids: CASSIPSGGRGRTDTQYF. The DNA for the CDR3 is TGTGCCAGTAGTATCCCTAGCGGGGGCCGCGGGCGCACAGATACGCAGTATTTT.

J is TRBJ1-3 and V is TRBV7-8; a possible D gene is TRBD1 (5 bases). This CDR3 is built from 16 residues. V was pared by 5 bases and J by 3 bases, with 17 bases between. CDR1 and CDR2 (germline): SGHVS, FQNEAQ. The CDR3, as DNA: TGTGCCAGCAGCCCGGACATCAGGGCTAGTGGAAACACCATATATTTT. Translating gives CASSPDIRASGNTIYF. The variable domain in full, with the rest retrieved from reference TRBV7-8 and TRBJ1-3, is GAGVSQSPRYKVAKRGQDVALRCDPISGHVSLFWYQQALGQGPEFLTYFQNEAQLDKSGLPSDRFFAERPEGSVSTLKIQRTQQEDSAVYLCASSPDIRASGNTIYFGEGSWLTVV.

V gene TRBV6-5 combines with J gene TRBJ1-6; 9 bases align to TRBD1. The CDR3 contains 14 residues. Trimming removed 6 bases from V and 10 bases from J; junction bases left unmatched: 7. From germline, CDR1 is MNHEY and CDR2 SVGAGI. The CDR3 DNA reads TGTGCCAGCAGAAACGACAGGGGGGAATCACCCCTCCACTTT. Its translation is CASRNDRGESPLHF.

The V gene is TRBV5-1, the J gene TRBJ2-1, with TRBD2 matching 12 bases. This CDR3 contains 16 residues. V lost 2 bases and J lost 7; bases outside the gene matches: 7. Germline assignment: CDR1 SGHRS and CDR2 YFSETQ. CDR3 region: CASSFIGTSGRNEQFF. In DNA form, the CDR3 reads TGCGCCAGCAGCTTTATAGGGACTAGCGGGCGGAATGAGCAGTTCTTC. The variable domain in full, completed from reference TRBV5-1 and TRBJ2-1, reads KAGVTQTPRYLIKTRGQQVTLSCSPISGHRSVSWYQQTPGQGLQFLFEYFSETQRNKGNFPGRFSGRQFSNSRSEMNVSTLELGDSALYLCASSFIGTSGRNEQFFGPGTRLTVL.

This clone has just a few counts. CDR3 in DNA: TGTGCCAGCAGAGCACCCGGGGGAGAAAAACTGTTTTTT. It yields the protein CASRAPGGEKLFF. The J gene is TRBJ1-4, the V gene TRBV6-5; D might be TRBD1 (5 bases). Trimming removed 6 bases from V and 8 bases from J, with 13 bases in between. Germline-derived CDR1 and CDR2 are MNHEY and SVGAGI. CDR3 length: 13 residues.

V is TRBV5-4 and J is TRBJ1-2; 7 positions agree with TRBD1. The junction had 10 bases not matched to a gene; V was cut back by 3 bases and J by 8 bases. Germline CDR1 is SGHNT and CDR2 is YYREEE (reference sequence). The CDR3 runs to 14 residues. The CDR3 DNA is TGTGCCAGCAGCTCCAACAGGGGAGCGGGAGGCTACACCTTC. Its translation is CASSSNRGAGGYTF.

This clone is a singleton in its sample. V usage is TRBV5-5 and J usage is TRBJ2-7; D remains ambiguous. The CDR3 consists of 13 residues. Deletions cut 0 bases from V and 3 bases from J, with 7 bases between. Germline CDR1 and CDR2: SGHKS and YYEKEE (reference sequence). The CDR3 coding sequence is TGTGCCAGCAGCTTGGAACGGCGCTACGAGCAGTACTTC. Translation: CASSLERRYEQYF.